This TCR beta chain was captured in a study of blood T cell repertoires in COVID-19. In assigning cohorts, the study relied on participant-reported clinical history. TCRdb keeps only in-frame clones here, not all; method: immunoSEQ multiplex PCR. This table holds a few hundred thousand clones, 70% to 90% found once. Germline loops: CDR1 KGHSH, CDR2 LQKENI. This CDR3 has 13 residues. V was trimmed by 0 bases and J by 6 bases, leaving 9 bases between them. This clone appeared a few times. Input material: PBMCs or T cells enriched from blood (not recorded which). The receptor was isolated from a man aged 25-40 years who had recovered from COVID-19. The chain couples TRBV18 to TRBJ2-7, with D perhaps matching TRBD1 (6 bases). The CDR3 is CASSPPVRGEQYF. The CDR3 DNA sequence: TGTGCCAGCTCACCACCTGTCAGGGGCGAGCAGTACTTC.